This TCR beta chain stems from a study of T cell changes during pregnancy in multiple sclerosis. There are 13 residues in the CDR3. CDR1 and CDR2 from the germline V gene are SGHKS and YYEKEE (reference sequence). V was cut by 0 bases and J by 7 bases, with 8 bases left in between. Measured with immunoSEQ multiplex PCR; TCRdb has only the in-frame clones, and not every one. Altogether tens of thousands of clones are present, roughly 91% being singletons, with the ten largest covering around 2.2%. This receptor was taken from a female donor in good health, enrolled as a control in a pregnancy study. The chain has TRBV5-5 and TRBJ1-5; the D gene is possibly TRBD1 (5 bases). This specimen was peripheral blood, taken in the third trimester of pregnancy. Here the CDR3 DNA reads TGTGCCAGCAGCTTGGGGGGGGACCAGCCCCAGCATTTT. This encodes CASSLGGDQPQHF.